The 3 T cell receptor beta chains presented below share a single source sample, sequenced in a study of blood T cells in healthy people across ages. Using a J-beta primer mix together with a sample-barcoded 5' primer, a second PCR was run for roughly 6 to 12 cycles. Via MiXCR, TCRdb re-called the 5' RACE reads, giving one row per CDR3 protein. There are about 730,000 distinct CDR3 sequences in the sample; roughly 44% occur only once, and around a fifth lies in the top ten. Material: blood. The receptors originated from an older woman in good health.

V and J are TRBV20-1 and TRBJ1-5; 7 bases are shared with TRBD1. CDR1 is DFQATT, CDR2 SNEGSKA, per germline (reference sequence). V shed 6 bases, J shed 7 bases, and the junction held 12 bases outside the gene matches. This CDR3 region has 14 residues. The CDR3 sequence: CSAQRQGIRQPQHF. CDR3 coding DNA: TGCAGTGCCCAGAGACAGGGTATAAGGCAGCCCCAGCATTTT.

The chain carries TRBV5-6 and TRBJ1-2; tentatively, D is TRBD1 (6 bases). Trimming removed 1 base at V and 5 bases at J, with 15 bases between. Germline V gene lookup returns CDR1 SGHDT and CDR2 YYEEEE. This CDR3 is 15 amino acids long. This CDR3 is CASSLSGTRLYGYTF. The CDR3, as DNA: TGTGCCAGCAGCTTGAGCGGGACAAGACTTTATGGCTACACCTTC.

The V and J genes are TRBV4-3 and TRBJ1-2; 7 positions match TRBD1. Unmatched junction bases numbered 9, after V lost 0 bases and J lost 5 bases. This CDR3 is built from 16 residues. CDR1 LGHNA and CDR2 YSLEER come from the germline V gene. In DNA form, the CDR3 reads TGCGCCAGCAGCCAAGATCGGGACAGCCTCATTTATGGCTACACCTTC. Its protein is CASSQDRDSLIYGYTF.